The present T cell receptor (beta chain) was sequenced within a study of blood T cell repertoires in COVID-19. Study-level information: The United States, Italy and Spain provided the acute and convalescent COVID-19 samples. From T cells, B-cell-depleted T cells, or PBMCs came the material, which was cDNA or gDNA.

The data were produced by immunoSEQ multiplex PCR, yet TCRdb's version contains in-frame clones alone and is incomplete. The sample includes about 230,000 clones, roughly 80% seen only once; the top ten take about 7.4%. Germline CDR1 LNHDA, CDR2 SQIVND (reference sequence). The CDR3 length is 20 residues. Trimming at V came to 3 bases and at J to 5 bases, leaving 14 bases not matched to a gene. Sequencing was done on a sample of peripheral blood. This chain links TRBV19 with TRBJ2-2; 14 bases agree with TRBD2. The origin of this receptor is a woman aged 50 to 60 with acute or convalescent COVID-19. CDR3 DNA: TGTGCCAGTAGTATCCCCGGGACTAGCGGGAGTTATGGGAAAACCGGGGAGCTGTTTTTT. It encodes CASSIPGTSGSYGKTGELFF.